This is a list of T cell receptor beta chains from one sample in a study of control samples from healthy donors and cancer patients. Using immunoSEQ multiplex PCR, the repertoire was profiled, and TCRdb retains in-frame clones only, with some absent. The data show 95,000 to 100,000 clones, around 89% seen once. The sample was blood. The receptors were sampled from a man aged 25-45 years in good health. CDR3s include the opening cysteine and the closing phenylalanine or tryptophan. The D gene is left open where the match is weak. For some rows the clone size is stated as once, few or many, or as a class when expanded; others skip it.

v_gene	d_gene	abundance	j_gene	CDR3aa	CDR3nt
TRBV4-1	TRBD1	once	TRBJ1-2	CASSLTGTGANYGYTF	TGCGCCAGCAGTCTCACGGGGACAGGGGCGAACTATGGCTACACCTTC
TRBV5-1	.	.	TRBJ1-4	CASSLDREKLFF	TGCGCCAGCAGCTTGGACAGGGAAAAACTGTTTTTT
TRBV6-6	.	.	TRBJ1-4	CASSSPGPTNEKLFF	TGTGCCAGCAGTTCCCCGGGCCCAACTAATGAAAAACTGTTTTTT
TRBV27	.	.	TRBJ1-1	CASSLTANTEAFF	TGTGCCAGCAGTTTAACGGCAAACACTGAAGCTTTCTTT
TRBV7-2	.	.	TRBJ1-2	CASRERENYGYTF	TGTGCCAGCAGAGAACGGGAGAACTATGGCTACACCTTC
TRBV6-1	TRBD1	.	TRBJ1-6	CASSERGDRGAYNSPLHF	TGTGCCAGCAGTGAACGGGGGGACAGGGGGGCCTATAATTCACCCCTCCACTTT
TRBV7-2	TRBD1	few	TRBJ2-7	CASSLHKGAAYEQYF	TGTGCCAGCAGCCTACATAAGGGGGCCGCTTACGAGCAGTACTTC
TRBV11-2	.	.	TRBJ2-1	CASSPWASGHNEQFF	TGTGCCAGCAGCCCCTGGGCCAGCGGTCACAATGAGCAGTTCTTC
TRBV7-8	.	.	TRBJ2-2	CASSTLDRANTGELFF	TGTGCCAGCAGCACCCTCGACAGAGCGAACACCGGGGAGCTGTTTTTT
TRBV11-2	.	.	TRBJ2-7	CASSLAGSTVSYEQYF	TGTGCCAGCAGCTTAGCCGGCTCGACGGTTTCCTACGAGCAGTACTTC
TRBV10-1	TRBD1	.	TRBJ1-2	CARKQGARDGYTF	TGCGCCAGGAAACAGGGGGCGCGGGATGGCTACACCTTC
TRBV5-4	TRBD2	.	TRBJ2-7	CASSSGLAGYYEQYF	TGTGCCAGCAGCTCCGGCCTAGCGGGATACTACGAGCAGTACTTC
TRBV6-2/TRBV6-3	.	.	TRBJ1-4	CASSYDPDSRRGEKLFF	TGTGCCAGCAGTTACGATCCCGACAGTCGACGAGGTGAAAAACTGTTTTTT
TRBV15	TRBD1	.	TRBJ1-6	CATSKTLTQGVPPLHF	TGTGCCACCAGCAAAACTCTAACCCAGGGGGTGCCACCCCTCCACTTT
TRBV11-2	.	.	TRBJ1-1	CASRTYKRDEIMNTEAFF	TGTGCCAGCAGAACCTATAAACGGGACGAAATTATGAACACTGAAGCTTTCTTT
TRBV7-6	.	.	TRBJ2-1	CASSLELLGEQFF	TGTGCCAGCAGCTTAGAACTTTTGGGGGAGCAGTTCTTC
TRBV2	TRBD1	.	TRBJ2-7	CASRSGQGYEQYF	TGTGCCAGCAGATCCGGACAGGGCTACGAGCAGTACTTC